A single sample is the source of the 19 T cell receptor beta chains below, sequenced in a study of OX40 agonist ivuxolimab in advanced cancers. The library came from the immunoSEQ multiplex PCR assay. TCRdb's version of the immuneACCESS table is confined to in-frame rearrangements and falls short of the full clone set. An unresolved V gene accounts for under half of the shortfall where checked; the remainder is of unknown origin. Within this sample are under 85,000 clones, with about 91% of them counted one time only. About 0.33% of the sample is taken by the ten largest. Sequencing used CD4+ or CD8+ T cells sorted from blood, obtained in a trial of the OX40 agonist ivuxolimab. The origin of the receptors is an adult with an advanced solid tumor such as melanoma, head and neck, liver or kidney cancer.

The chain recombines TRBV5-1 with TRBJ2-2, with TRBD2 matching over 9 bases. The CDR3 extends over 16 amino acids. After removal of 4 bases from V and 1 base from J, the junction contained 5 bases not matched to a gene. Per the germline V gene, CDR1 is SGHRS and CDR2 is YFSETQ. The CDR3 spells CASSQTSGLNTGELFF. DNA for the CDR3: TGCGCCAGCAGCCAAACTAGCGGGTTGAACACCGGGGAGCTGTTTTTT. The full variable domain, in which reference TRBV5-1 and TRBJ2-2 provide the parts outside the CDR3, is KAGVTQTPRYLIKTRGQQVTLSCSPISGHRSVSWYQQTPGQGLQFLFEYFSETQRNKGNFPGRFSGRQFSNSRSEMNVSTLELGDSALYLCASSQTSGLNTGELFFGEGSRLTVL.

The chain recombines TRBV10-3 with TRBJ2-4, with TRBD2 matching 7 bases. With 4 bases clipped from V and 4 bases from J, the junction kept 4 bases outside the gene matches. The germline V gene encodes CDR1 ENHRY and CDR2 SYGVKD. The CDR3 totals 14 residues. The CDR3 loop reads CAISGAGEKNIQYF. CDR3 nucleotides: TGTGCCATCAGTGGGGCGGGGGAAAAAAACATTCAGTACTTC.

The V and J genes are TRBV6-1 and TRBJ1-3; no firm D call. This CDR3 has 12 residues. Trimming pared 8 bases from V and 4 bases from J, leaving 9 bases between. CDR1 is MNHNS, CDR2 SASEGT, per germline. The CDR3 DNA reads as TGTGCCAGCCTTAGCGTGGGAAACACCATATATTTT. Translating gives CASLSVGNTIYF.

Comments on this clone: This sample includes further DNA sequences coding for the same CDR3. The chain joins TRBV5-4 to TRBJ2-3; D is ambiguous. The CDR3 totals 12 residues. Germline V lookup: CDR1 SGHNT, CDR2 YYREEE (reference sequence). Deletions cut 4 bases from V and 2 bases from J, with 5 bases between. The DNA for the CDR3 is TGTGCCAGCAGCCAGAACACAGATACGCAGTATTTT. This sequence encodes CASSQNTDTQYF. Full variable domain (outside the CDR3, taken from reference TRBV5-4 and TRBJ2-3): ETGVTQSPTHLIKTRGQQVTLRCSSQSGHNTVSWYQQALGQGPQFIFQYYREEENGRGNFPPRFSGLQFPNYSSELNVNALELDDSALYLCASSQNTDTQYFGPGTRLTVL.

This clone was seen just once. The J gene is TRBJ2-5, the V gene TRBV5-6; either TRBD1 or TRBD2 may fit D (5 bases each). The germline gives CDR1 SGHDT, CDR2 YYEEEE. V was shortened by 0 bases and J by 3 bases, with 21 bases between the two germline ends. The CDR3 has 18 residues. CDR3 nucleotides: TGTGCCAGCAGCTTGGTTCGGGGCGCAAGCATGGCAAAAGAGACCCAGTACTTC. The encoded protein is CASSLVRGASMAKETQYF.

This chain uses TRBV19 with TRBJ2-5; D not resolved. There are 13 residues in the CDR3. V shed 3 bases and J shed 5 bases, with 10 bases lying between them. Germline CDR1 LNHDA, CDR2 SQIVND (reference sequence). In nucleotides, the CDR3 is TGTGCCAGTAGTATTACGTGGTCGGAGACCCAGTACTTC. Protein: CASSITWSETQYF.

V usage is TRBV28 and J usage is TRBJ2-5, with TRBD1 matching 8 bases. Germline trimming cut 6 bases from V and 5 bases from J; bases unmatched to any gene: 8. This CDR3 region has 14 residues. Germline CDR1 is MDHEN and CDR2 is SYDVKM. The CDR3 is CASSRGQGWETQYF. CDR3 coding DNA: TGTGCCAGCAGCCGTGGACAGGGATGGGAGACCCAGTACTTC.

This chain links TRBV6-1 with TRBJ2-7, with D tentatively TRBD2 (5 bases). V was pared by 2 bases and J by 0 bases, with 11 bases between. The germline CDR1 and CDR2 sequences are MNHNS and SASEGT. The CDR3 loop spans 15 amino acids. CDR3 nucleotides: TGTGCCAGCAGTGAACTGGCTAGCCTCTCCTACGAGCAGTACTTC. It yields the protein CASSELASLSYEQYF.

The chain joins TRBV7-8 to TRBJ2-7; D possibly corresponds to TRBD1 (6 bases). V was shortened by 5 bases and J by 3 bases, with 20 bases between the two germline ends. Germline V gene data show CDR1 as SGHVS and CDR2 as FQNEAQ. There are 16 residues in the CDR3. The CDR3 nucleotides read TGTGCCAGCAGCCAACAAGCGGACAGAGACTTCTACGAGCAGTACTTC. This codes for CASSQQADRDFYEQYF.

This sequence joins TRBV5-1 and TRBJ2-7; 8 nucleotides line up with TRBD1. CDR3 length: 16 residues. The germline gives CDR1 SGHRS, CDR2 YFSETQ. V lost 4 bases, J lost 2 bases, and 11 bases stayed unmatched. The CDR3 region is CASSKGQGNGAYEQYF. For the CDR3, the DNA is TGCGCCAGCAGCAAAGGACAGGGTAACGGGGCCTACGAGCAGTACTTC.

The rearrangement links TRBV20-1 to TRBJ2-1; D might be TRBD1 (6 bases). Per germline, CDR1 DFQATT and CDR2 SNEGSKA (reference sequence). This CDR3 is 11 amino acids long. V lost 7 bases to trimming and J lost 6 bases, with 10 bases between them. The CDR3 sequence: CSGGLVNEQFF. The CDR3 coding sequence is TGCAGTGGGGGGCTCGTCAATGAGCAGTTCTTC.

The table lists this clone with a few counts. V gene TRBV19 combines with J gene TRBJ1-5, with 11 bases lining up with TRBD1. CDR1 is LNHDA and CDR2 is SQIVND in the germline V gene (reference sequence). With V trimmed by 8 bases and J by 6 bases, 6 bases remained unmatched. The CDR3 has 14 residues. The CDR3 region is CASSGQGASQPQHF. The CDR3 DNA sequence: TGTGCCAGTTCAGGACAGGGGGCAAGTCAGCCCCAGCATTTT.

The chain combines TRBV11-2 with TRBJ2-2, with no clear D. With 4 bases removed from V and 6 bases from J, the gap between germline ends came to 12 bases. Germline CDR1 SGHAT, CDR2 FQNNGV. This CDR3 contains 14 residues. The CDR3 loop is CASSYLDLAGELFF. DNA for the CDR3: TGTGCCAGCAGCTATCTAGATCTCGCCGGGGAGCTGTTTTTT.

This clone was recorded a few times. This chain joins TRBV14 and TRBJ1-4; TRBD1 matches at 7 bases. This CDR3 is 16 amino acids long. The trim removed 0 bases at V and 8 bases at J, leaving 9 bases unmatched. Per the germline V gene, CDR1 is SGHDN and CDR2 is FVKESK. In DNA, the CDR3 is TGTGCCAGCAGCCAAGACAGATCAGGGGGACGGGAAAAACTGTTTTTT. Translated: CASSQDRSGGREKLFF.

V gene TRBV6-6 combines with J gene TRBJ1-5, with 8 bases that match TRBD1. Trimming removed 4 bases from V and 7 bases from J; junction bases left unmatched: 3. The CDR3 has 13 amino acids. Germline lookup yields CDR1 MNHNY and CDR2 SVGAGI (reference sequence). CDR3 amino acids: CASSLTGVQPQHF. As DNA, the CDR3 is TGTGCCAGCAGTTTGACAGGGGTGCAGCCCCAGCATTTT.

This chain links TRBV29-1 with TRBJ2-2, with TRBD2 matching 8 bases. The length of the CDR3 is 15 residues. Germline loops: CDR1 SQVTM, CDR2 ANQGSEA. Losses at the gene ends were 4 bases for V and 5 bases for J; bases not matched to a gene: 9. This CDR3 is CSVGQAGVYTGELFF. Here the CDR3 DNA reads TGCAGCGTTGGGCAAGCGGGAGTGTATACCGGGGAGCTGTTTTTT.

This chain connects TRBV11-3 to TRBJ2-7, with D possibly matching TRBD1 (6 bases). Trimming removed 1 base from V and 4 bases from J, with 14 bases in between. The germline V gene encodes CDR1 SGHNT and CDR2 YENEEA. This CDR3 comprises 15 residues. CDR3 coding DNA: TGTGCCAGCAGCTTAGCAGCAGGGGTAGCATACGAGCAGTACTTC. Translating gives CASSLAAGVAYEQYF.

The V and J genes are TRBV20-1 and TRBJ2-1, with a possible D match to TRBD2 (6 bases). Germline-derived CDR1 and CDR2 are DFQATT and SNEGSKA (reference sequence). V lost 6 bases and J 9 bases, leaving 12 bases between the germline ends. The CDR3 runs 11 residues. The CDR3 DNA sequence: TGCAGTGCCACTAGCCCTGGTGAGCAGTTCTTC. It encodes CSATSPGEQFF.

The rearrangement uses TRBV27 and TRBJ2-6, with TRBD1 as a possible D gene (5 bases). CDR1 is MNHEY and CDR2 is SMNVEV in the germline V gene (reference sequence). Trimming took off 6 bases at V and 2 bases at J, with 11 bases between the two ends. The CDR3 is 15 amino acids. The CDR3 region is CASSRTGAGANVLTF. The CDR3 DNA reads as TGTGCCAGCAGCCGAACAGGAGCTGGGGCCAACGTCCTGACTTTC.